This TCR beta chain was identified in a study of blood T cell repertoires in COVID-19. Study context: Samples of COVID-19 (acute and convalescent) were obtained from the United States, Italy and Spain. PBMCs, B-cell-depleted T cells, or T cells were the source of the cDNA or gDNA that made up the material.

Germline lookup yields CDR1 SGHTS and CDR2 YDEGEE. CDR3 length: 14 residues. The V and J ends lost 0 bases and 10 bases respectively, with 13 bases between them. Original methodology: Amplification with reference gene primers provided the estimates of nucleated cell counts. Profiled with immunoSEQ multiplex PCR; TCRdb holds only in-frame clones, not every one. D and trimming were read from the DNA, whereas the V and J calls and clone size are those reported in that table. The data contain just over 80,000 clones, around 86% of them singletons. Specimen: peripheral blood. The source is a man older than 75 with acute or convalescent COVID-19. The chain combines TRBV5-8 with TRBJ1-4; D is perhaps TRBD1 (5 bases). The CDR3 coding sequence is TGTGCCAGCAGCTTGGCCGACTACGGGGGAAAACTGTTTTTT. Its protein product is CASSLADYGGKLFF.